This T cell receptor (beta chain) derives from a study of esophageal squamous cell carcinoma under preoperative chemotherapy. Study-level findings and limits: After treatment, tumor-infiltrating lymphocytes seemed to come partly from incoming peripheral T cells, not only local changes. Abundant clones tended to shrink rather than expand after paclitaxel-nedaplatin. Peripheral T cells showed a significant TCR diversity increase after chemotherapy, unlike tumor-infiltrating lymphocytes.

Points on this clonotype: Its antigen is as yet unknown.

Described time point: before preoperative PTX-NDP chemotherapy. Patients received paclitaxel-nedaplatin as preoperative chemotherapy before surgery. Trimming cost V 7 bases and J 2 bases; bases outside gene matches: 6. CDR3 length: 14 residues. TCRdb independently ran MiXCR on the PCR reads; one entry per CDR3 protein. The top ten clones hold about an eighth of a sample with around 29,000 distinct CDR3 sequences, about half of them seen once. The sequence was collected from a human donor with esophageal squamous cell carcinoma. The donor label of this sample is uncertain. This chain links TRBV12-3 or TRBV12-4 with TRBJ2-3, with 7 nucleotides matching TRBD2. Sample collection was performed from a patient given preoperative chemotherapy. The CDR3 sequence is CASTLAGVTDTQYF. CDR3 in DNA: TGTGCCAGCACCTTAGCGGGTGTCACAGATACGCAGTATTTT.